The count of the clone carrying this T cell receptor (beta chain) is one. This specimen comes from a study of blood T cell repertoires in COVID-19. Across the study: Italy, Spain and the United States were the sources of the convalescent and acute COVID-19 samples. The analysed material was cDNA or gDNA that came from T cells, B-cell-depleted T cells, or PBMCs.

The germline CDR1 and CDR2 sequences are MNHNS and SASEGT. J gave up 0 bases and V 4 bases, and 5 bases lay outside the gene matches. The CDR3 extends over 16 amino acids. In the authors' methods: Estimation of nucleated cell counts was performed using reference gene primer amplification. Libraries were prepared by immunoSEQ multiplex PCR; TCRdb keeps only in-frame clonotypes and omits some of them. For V, J and clone size, that table is used; D and trimming come from the DNA. The sample lists 380,000 or so clones; more than 70% were seen once. The sample was peripheral blood. This chain connects TRBV6-1 to TRBJ1-3; 8 bases fit TRBD1. The clonotype originates from a man aged 35 to 55 with acute or convalescent COVID-19. CDR3 nucleotides: TGTGCCAGCAGTGGACGGGACAGGAGCTCTGGAAACACCATATATTTT. This translates into CASSGRDRSSGNTIYF.